The clone carrying this T cell receptor beta chain was observed a handful of times. One Seattle source followed patients from active infection through their disease course. This sample is drawn from a study of blood T cell repertoires in COVID-19. At the level of the study: Specimens from acute and convalescent COVID-19 originated in the United States, Italy and Spain. T cells, B-cell-depleted T cells, or PBMCs provided the cDNA or gDNA that served as material.

Original data processing: Reference gene primers were amplified, and this amplification served to estimate nucleated cell counts. Using immunoSEQ multiplex PCR, the repertoire was profiled, and TCRdb retains in-frame clones only, with some absent. The V and J calls and clone size come from that table; D and trimming were worked out from the DNA. The table records about 290,000 clones, about nine tenths of them present only once. This CDR3 has 16 amino acids. The junction had 9 bases not matched to a gene; V was cut back by 1 base and J by 5 bases. Germline V CDR1 and CDR2: MNHEY, SMNVEV (reference sequence).

Sequenced sample: peripheral blood. The J gene is TRBJ2-7, the V gene TRBV27, with 9 bases identical to TRBD1. This clonotype was sampled from a woman aged 30 to 39 with COVID-19, enrolled during active disease. The CDR3 region has the DNA TGTGCCAGCAGTTTATTTAGGGGGACAGGGTACGACGAGCAGTACTTC. The encoded protein is CASSLFRGTGYDEQYF.